Listed below are T cell receptor beta chains from one sample, sequenced in a study of long-term antiretroviral therapy in people with HIV. Sequenced by immunoSEQ multiplex PCR; TCRdb stores in-frame clones only, minus some. This repertoire shows about 21,000 clones, approximately 86% found once; its top ten account for about 4.6%. Sequenced material: unsorted PBMCs, taken 1.3 years after starting antiretroviral therapy. The receptors originated from a man in his 60s with HIV. CDR3s include the opening cysteine and the closing phenylalanine or tryptophan. A D gene is named only where the DNA matches it firmly. Part of the rows lack a size; the others show once, few, many or a class for expanded clones.

j_call: TRBJ2-3
d_call: TRBD2
clone_size: NA
v_call: TRBV6-5
cdr3_aa: CASSASPGLPHTQYF
cdr3_nt: TGTGCCAGCAGTGCGTCACCGGGACTACCTCATACGCAGTATTTT

j_call: TRBJ2-1
d_call: TRBD1
clone_size: NA
v_call: TRBV7-7
cdr3_aa: CASSPQGDEQFF
cdr3_nt: TGTGCCAGCAGCCCACAGGGGGATGAGCAGTTCTTC

j_call: TRBJ1-2
d_call: NA
clone_size: few
v_call: TRBV7-9
cdr3_aa: CASSSLTGGYTF
cdr3_nt: TGTGCCAGCAGCTCCCTAACAGGTGGCTACACCTTC

j_call: TRBJ2-7
d_call: NA
clone_size: NA
v_call: TRBV13
cdr3_aa: CASSLPGYYEQYF
cdr3_nt: TGTGCCAGCAGCTTACCAGGGTACTACGAGCAGTACTTC

j_call: TRBJ2-3
d_call: NA
clone_size: NA
v_call: TRBV7-9
cdr3_aa: CASSFRGTDTQYF
cdr3_nt: TGTGCCAGCAGCTTCAGGGGAACAGATACGCAGTATTTT

j_call: TRBJ2-7
d_call: TRBD2
clone_size: NA
v_call: TRBV28
cdr3_aa: CASVRGDSYEQYF
cdr3_nt: TGTGCCAGCGTCCGGGGGGACTCCTATGAGCAGTACTTC

j_call: TRBJ2-3
d_call: TRBD2
clone_size: NA
v_call: TRBV6-6
cdr3_aa: CASSYERGRLGDTQYF
cdr3_nt: TGTGCCAGCAGTTACGAGCGGGGGAGGTTAGGAGATACGCAGTATTTT

j_call: TRBJ2-3
d_call: TRBD2
clone_size: NA
v_call: TRBV5-6
cdr3_aa: CASSPGLAEDTQYF
cdr3_nt: TGTGCCAGCAGTCCGGGACTAGCAGAGGATACGCAGTATTTT

j_call: TRBJ2-1
d_call: NA
clone_size: NA
v_call: TRBV6-1
cdr3_aa: CASRVASGPYNEQFF
cdr3_nt: TGTGCCAGCAGGGTGGCGAGCGGTCCCTACAATGAGCAGTTCTTC

j_call: TRBJ2-7
d_call: TRBD1
clone_size: NA
v_call: TRBV18
cdr3_aa: CASSPPTGGPWEQYF
cdr3_nt: TGTGCCAGCTCACCACCGACAGGGGGGCCTTGGGAGCAGTACTTC

j_call: TRBJ2-1
d_call: NA
clone_size: NA
v_call: TRBV18
cdr3_aa: CASSPLGGGGSYNEQFF
cdr3_nt: TGTGCCAGCTCACCGCTCGGGGGAGGAGGGTCCTACAATGAGCAGTTCTTC

j_call: TRBJ1-5
d_call: NA
clone_size: NA
v_call: TRBV15
cdr3_aa: CATSPRAQSAQPQHF
cdr3_nt: TGTGCCACCAGTCCCAGGGCACAGTCTGCGCAGCCCCAGCATTTT

j_call: TRBJ2-3
d_call: NA
clone_size: NA
v_call: TRBV18
cdr3_aa: CASSPPGGRLTASDTQYF
cdr3_nt: TGTGCCAGCTCACCACCGGGGGGACGGCTAACAGCTTCGGATACGCAGTATTTT

j_call: TRBJ2-3
d_call: NA
clone_size: few
v_call: TRBV2
cdr3_aa: CASSASTHDTQYF
cdr3_nt: TGTGCCAGCAGTGCATCGACTCACGATACGCAGTATTTT

j_call: TRBJ2-5
d_call: TRBD2
clone_size: NA
v_call: TRBV4-1
cdr3_aa: CASSPRAGGFAETQYF
cdr3_nt: TGCGCCAGCAGCCCTCGAGCGGGGGGTTTTGCAGAGACCCAGTACTTC

j_call: TRBJ1-6
d_call: TRBD1
clone_size: once
v_call: TRBV19
cdr3_aa: CASSIGRGYNSPLHF
cdr3_nt: TGTGCCAGTAGTATCGGCAGGGGGTATAATTCACCCCTCCACTTT

j_call: TRBJ2-1
d_call: NA
clone_size: NA
v_call: TRBV6-1
cdr3_aa: CASSKAWTSRGKLRNEQFF
cdr3_nt: TGTGCCAGCAGTAAAGCATGGACTTCGCGTGGGAAGTTACGCAATGAGCAGTTCTTC

j_call: TRBJ2-7
d_call: NA
clone_size: NA
v_call: TRBV29-1
cdr3_aa: CSAPGPYEQYF
cdr3_nt: TGCAGCGCACCCGGGCCCTACGAGCAGTACTTC

j_call: TRBJ2-7
d_call: NA
clone_size: few
v_call: TRBV15
cdr3_aa: CVGSKDEQYF
cdr3_nt: TGTGTAGGGTCTAAGGACGAGCAGTACTTC

j_call: TRBJ2-3
d_call: TRBD2
clone_size: NA
v_call: TRBV10-3
cdr3_aa: CAISGTGTSGSTQYF
cdr3_nt: TGTGCCATCAGTGGAACCGGGACTAGCGGGTCCACGCAGTATTTT

j_call: TRBJ1-1
d_call: TRBD1
clone_size: NA
v_call: TRBV5-1
cdr3_aa: CASSLDEGATEAFF
cdr3_nt: TGCGCCAGCAGCTTGGATGAGGGGGCTACTGAAGCTTTCTTT

j_call: TRBJ1-2
d_call: TRBD1
clone_size: once
v_call: TRBV5-1
cdr3_aa: CASSSEAGGQGSNYGYTF
cdr3_nt: TGCGCCAGCAGCTCCGAAGCGGGGGGACAGGGGAGTAACTATGGCTACACCTTC

j_call: TRBJ2-7
d_call: TRBD1
clone_size: few
v_call: TRBV19
cdr3_aa: CASSPPTGGSYEQYF
cdr3_nt: TGTGCCAGTAGTCCCCCGACAGGGGGCTCCTACGAGCAGTACTTC

j_call: TRBJ2-1
d_call: NA
clone_size: NA
v_call: TRBV5-4
cdr3_aa: CASSFGTNTYNEQFF
cdr3_nt: TGTGCCAGCAGCTTCGGGACAAACACCTACAATGAGCAGTTCTTC

j_call: TRBJ1-6
d_call: TRBD1
clone_size: NA
v_call: TRBV30
cdr3_aa: CAWSGTGFGNSPLHF
cdr3_nt: TGTGCCTGGAGTGGGACAGGGTTTGGTAATTCACCCCTCCACTTT

j_call: TRBJ2-7
d_call: NA
clone_size: NA
v_call: TRBV6-5
cdr3_aa: CASSYSPLSYEQYF
cdr3_nt: TGTGCCAGCAGTTACTCTCCCCTCTCCTACGAGCAGTACTTC

j_call: TRBJ2-3
d_call: NA
clone_size: NA
v_call: TRBV5-4
cdr3_aa: CASSLFGPTDTQYF
cdr3_nt: TGTGCCAGCAGCTTGTTTGGCCCCACAGATACGCAGTATTTT

j_call: TRBJ2-4
d_call: TRBD2
clone_size: NA
v_call: TRBV30
cdr3_aa: CAWSAKGTSGTYGIQYF
cdr3_nt: TGTGCCTGGAGTGCAAAGGGGACTAGCGGAACTTACGGCATTCAGTACTTC

j_call: TRBJ2-3
d_call: TRBD2
clone_size: NA
v_call: TRBV29-1
cdr3_aa: CSGSTSGWEADTQYF
cdr3_nt: TGCAGCGGCTCGACTAGCGGGTGGGAGGCAGATACGCAGTATTTT

j_call: TRBJ2-1
d_call: NA
clone_size: NA
v_call: TRBV13
cdr3_aa: CASNEGGLTIDYNEQFF
cdr3_nt: TGTGCCAGCAATGAAGGCGGGCTGACCATCGACTACAATGAGCAGTTCTTC

j_call: TRBJ1-1
d_call: NA
clone_size: NA
v_call: TRBV7-9
cdr3_aa: CASSLARGADMNTEAFF
cdr3_nt: TGTGCCAGCAGCTTAGCGCGAGGGGCGGATATGAACACTGAAGCTTTCTTT

j_call: TRBJ2-3
d_call: NA
clone_size: NA
v_call: TRBV19
cdr3_aa: CATTNMPGGADTQYF
cdr3_nt: TGTGCCACAACCAACATGCCGGGGGGCGCAGATACGCAGTATTTT

j_call: TRBJ2-2
d_call: NA
clone_size: NA
v_call: TRBV27
cdr3_aa: CASSSTTSPWGTGELFF
cdr3_nt: TGTGCCAGCAGTTCCACTACATCACCCTGGGGCACCGGGGAGCTGTTTTTT

j_call: TRBJ2-3
d_call: NA
clone_size: NA
v_call: TRBV9
cdr3_aa: CASSVAMGGRSTDTQYF
cdr3_nt: TGTGCCAGCAGCGTAGCCATGGGGGGACGTAGCACAGATACGCAGTATTTT

j_call: TRBJ2-1
d_call: NA
clone_size: NA
v_call: TRBV10-3
cdr3_aa: CAISEPTGEQFF
cdr3_nt: TGTGCCATCAGTGAACCGACCGGCGAGCAGTTCTTC

j_call: TRBJ1-5
d_call: TRBD1
clone_size: NA
v_call: TRBV5-1
cdr3_aa: CASSPSGGESNQPQHF
cdr3_nt: TGCGCCAGCAGCCCTTCAGGGGGGGAGAGCAATCAGCCCCAGCATTTT

j_call: TRBJ1-1
d_call: NA
clone_size: NA
v_call: TRBV6-1
cdr3_aa: CASMVGGGYTEAFF
cdr3_nt: TGTGCCAGCATGGTGGGGGGCGGGTACACTGAAGCTTTCTTT

j_call: TRBJ1-2
d_call: NA
clone_size: NA
v_call: TRBV28
cdr3_aa: CASSAPRVSYTF
cdr3_nt: TGTGCCAGCAGTGCCCCCAGGGTGAGCTACACCTTC

j_call: TRBJ2-1
d_call: NA
clone_size: NA
v_call: TRBV29-1
cdr3_aa: CSVGPGVDEQFF
cdr3_nt: TGCAGCGTTGGCCCCGGAGTCGATGAGCAGTTCTTC

j_call: TRBJ1-2
d_call: NA
clone_size: NA
v_call: TRBV5-1
cdr3_aa: CASSLGTTGGVYGYTF
cdr3_nt: TGCGCCAGCAGCTTGGGGACGACTGGGGGGGTCTATGGCTACACCTTC

j_call: TRBJ2-3
d_call: TRBD2
clone_size: NA
v_call: TRBV5-4
cdr3_aa: CASSRGLAGGPDTQYF
cdr3_nt: TGTGCCAGCAGCCGGGGACTAGCGGGGGGGCCAGATACGCAGTATTTT

j_call: TRBJ1-2
d_call: TRBD1
clone_size: NA
v_call: TRBV7-9
cdr3_aa: CASSSFPGQQNGYTF
cdr3_nt: TGTGCCAGCAGCTCGTTCCCGGGACAGCAAAATGGCTACACCTTC

j_call: TRBJ1-3
d_call: NA
clone_size: NA
v_call: TRBV5-8
cdr3_aa: CASSLVAGQRNTIYF
cdr3_nt: TGTGCCAGCAGCTTGGTGGCAGGGCAGAGAAACACCATATATTTT

j_call: TRBJ2-7
d_call: NA
clone_size: NA
v_call: TRBV9
cdr3_aa: CASSVGPGISYEQYF
cdr3_nt: TGTGCCAGCAGCGTTGGGCCAGGGATCTCCTACGAGCAGTACTTC

j_call: TRBJ1-3
d_call: NA
clone_size: NA
v_call: TRBV5-1
cdr3_aa: CASSLLPPDSGNTIYF
cdr3_nt: TGCGCCAGCAGCTTACTCCCGCCGGACTCTGGAAACACCATATATTTT